This T cell receptor (beta chain) is drawn from a study of blood T cell repertoires in COVID-19. Across the study: Sites across the United States, Italy and Spain contributed samples from acute and convalescent COVID-19. PBMCs, B-cell-depleted T cells, or T cells were the source of the cDNA or gDNA that made up the material.

In the authors' workflow: Cell counts per sample came from amplifying reference gene primers. Clones were read by immunoSEQ multiplex PCR, and TCRdb kept only the in-frame ones, dropping some. V and J calls and clone size follow that table, whereas D and trimming were derived from the DNA. The sample lists about 29,000 clones, approximately 88% occurring once. In germline, CDR1 is MNHNS, CDR2 SASEGT. V lost 0 bases and J 4 bases, leaving 15 bases between the germline ends. This CDR3 region has 16 residues. The sequencing input was peripheral blood. The TCR comes from a human donor in a cohort sampled during active COVID-19. V is TRBV6-1 and J is TRBJ1-2, with D possibly matching TRBD1 (6 bases). The CDR3 loop is CASSEAGGAWGYGYTF. CDR3 nucleotides: TGTGCCAGCAGTGAAGCCGGGGGGGCTTGGGGCTATGGCTACACCTTC.